These 21 T cell receptor beta chains were sequenced from one sample in a study of Graves' ophthalmopathy and Graves' hyperthyroidism. As the template, RNA transcripts were used to amplify TCR beta CDR3 regions. HTBI primers served in a first-round RT-PCR, which a second-round multiplex PCR followed. TCRdb processed the multiplex PCR reads anew with MiXCR; each CDR3 protein has one entry. The data contain 1 million to 1.3 million distinct CDR3 sequences, about 38% of them singletons. Sequenced: peripheral blood or thyroid tissue (not recorded which). Receptor source: an adult man with Graves' hyperthyroidism.

The rearrangement joins TRBV5-1 to TRBJ1-3; TRBD1 matches at 7 bases. Germline values: CDR1 SGHRS, CDR2 YFSETQ. The trim removed 0 bases at V and 0 bases at J, leaving 6 bases unmatched. This CDR3 has 17 residues. CDR3 region: CASSLDPGQHSGNTIYF. Written as DNA, the CDR3 is TGCGCCAGCAGCTTGGATCCGGGACAGCACTCTGGAAACACCATATATTTT.

This clonotype has ten or more counts. This chain uses TRBV2 with TRBJ1-2; unclear D gene. Germline CDR1 reads SNHLY; CDR2 reads FYNNEI. CDR3 length: 16 residues. Trimming removed 3 bases from V and 8 bases from J, with 22 bases in between. CDR3 DNA: TGTGCCAGCAGTGATGAGGCAATCCCAGAGTCTAAGGGCTACACCTTC. Translation gives CASSDEAIPESKGYTF.

Comments on this clonotype: Germline and junction disagree at one end, which may indicate a read error. The chain combines TRBV11-2 with TRBJ1-3; 7 bases are shared with TRBD1. The CDR3 extends over 18 amino acids. Germline loops: CDR1 SGHAT, CDR2 FQNNGV. CDR3 residues: CASSRTGTDSRPGNAIYF. CDR3 DNA: TGTGCCAGCAGCCGGACCGGGACAGATTCACGCCCGGGAAACGCCATATATTTT. Full variable domain (missing parts from reference TRBV11-2 and TRBJ1-3): EAGVAQSPRYKIIEKRQSVAFWCNPISGHATLYWYQQILGQGPKLLIQFQNNGVVDDSQLPKDRFSAERLKGVDSTLKIQPAKLEDSAVYLCASSRTGTDSRPGNAIYFGEGSWLTVV.

This chain connects TRBV7-9 to TRBJ2-6; TRBD2 might be the D (5 bases). The CDR3 is 12 amino acids. Germline loops: CDR1 SEHNR, CDR2 FQNEAQ (reference sequence). Trimming took 3 bases from V and 9 from J, leaving 6 bases between them. DNA for the CDR3: TGTGCCAGCAGCTTTGGGAGCAACGTCCTGACTTTC. As protein: CASSFGSNVLTF.

Points on this clonotype: Mismatch with germline at one junction end may stem from a read error. The rearrangement joins TRBV12-3 or TRBV12-4 to TRBJ2-5; 11 bases map to TRBD2. The CDR3 runs to 15 residues. Written as DNA, the CDR3 is TGTGCCGGCAGTCCGGGGACTAGCGGTAGGGAGACCCAGTACTTC. Translated: CAGSPGTSGRETQYF.

Ten or more counts support this clonotype. V is TRBV19 and J is TRBJ1-5; D may be TRBD1 (5 bases). The length of the CDR3 is 15 residues. Per germline, CDR1 LNHDA and CDR2 SQIVND (reference sequence). Trimming cost V 3 bases and J 7 bases, with 16 bases left between them. Here the CDR3 reads CASSISGRARQPQHF. In DNA form, the CDR3 reads TGTGCCAGTAGTATTTCGGGCAGGGCTAGGCAGCCCCAGCATTTT.

Ten or more counts support this clonotype. The chain has TRBV5-1 and TRBJ1-1; D not certain. This CDR3 spans 16 amino acids. The germline CDR1 and CDR2 sequences are SGHRS and YFSETQ. Trimming took 0 bases from V and 0 from J, leaving 12 bases between them. CDR3 protein: CASSLAGETLNTEAFF. The CDR3 coding sequence is TGCGCCAGCAGCTTGGCCGGGGAGACCTTGAACACTGAAGCTTTCTTT. The full variable domain, in which reference TRBV5-1 and TRBJ1-1 provide the parts outside the CDR3, is KAGVTQTPRYLIKTRGQQVTLSCSPISGHRSVSWYQQTPGQGLQFLFEYFSETQRNKGNFPGRFSGRQFSNSRSEMNVSTLELGDSALYLCASSLAGETLNTEAFFGQGTRLTVV.

V and J are TRBV7-9 and TRBJ1-6, with a tentative D call TRBD1 (5 bases). Germline assignment: CDR1 SEHNR and CDR2 FQNEAQ (reference sequence). The germline V and J ends were trimmed by 6 bases and 7 bases, with 13 bases remaining between them. CDR3 length: 14 amino acids. The CDR3 reads CASRGGSRNSPLHF. The CDR3 DNA is TGTGCCAGCAGGGGGGGTTCGCGGAATTCACCCCTCCACTTT.

A word on this clonotype: Being one base from a much bigger clone, this may be a read error. Lacking the conserved final phenylalanine or tryptophan, this CDR3 likely reflects a read error. The DNA is left out, because the CDR3 cannot be placed on it with certainty; the CDR3 is given as TCRdb lists it. The chain joins TRBV12-3 or TRBV12-4 to TRBJ2-7; TRBD2 is taken as the D call from the table, unchecked against the DNA. The CDR3 is 11 amino acids long, termini counted. This chain's CDR3 is CASSRGGQPYL.

In nucleotides, the CDR3 is TGTGCCAGCAGCGCCGTGGAGCGGGTAGAGACCCAGTACTTC. As protein: CASSAVERVETQYF. The chain carries TRBV7-6 and TRBJ2-5; possibly TRBD2 for D (6 bases). In germline, CDR1 is SGHVS, CDR2 FNYEAQ. V dropped 5 bases and J dropped 4 bases, with 14 bases sitting between them. The CDR3 has 14 amino acids.

This clonotype has more than one count but fewer than ten. The V call is TRBV6-2 or TRBV6-3, the J call TRBJ1-1; unclear D gene. V shed 4 bases and J shed 0 bases, with 9 bases lying between them. The germline V gene has CDR1 MNHEY and CDR2 SVGEGT. The CDR3 has 14 amino acids. The CDR3 DNA is TGTGCCAGCAGTTTTGGGGAGATGAACACTGAAGCTTTCTTT. It yields the protein CASSFGEMNTEAFF.

The sample holds many counts of this clonotype. The chain uses TRBV19 and TRBJ1-5; tentative D call: TRBD1 (5 bases). The length of the CDR3 is 14 residues. Germline V CDR1 and CDR2: LNHDA, SQIVND (reference sequence). V lost 6 bases, J lost 7 bases, and 16 bases lay in between. CDR3 amino acids: CASSTNGAYQPQHF. CDR3 nucleotide sequence: TGTGCCAGTAGCACAAATGGGGCCTACCAGCCCCAGCATTTT.

The chain combines TRBV2 with TRBJ2-2; 7 nucleotides align to TRBD2. V dropped 7 bases and J dropped 5; count of bases not matched to a gene: 7. Germline V lookup: CDR1 SNHLY, CDR2 FYNNEI. This CDR3 has 14 amino acids. For the CDR3, the DNA is TGTGCCAGCATCAGAAGCGGGGCAACCGGGGAGCTGTTTTTT. As protein: CASIRSGATGELFF.

This clonotype showed up many times. Here the CDR3 reads CSAHDRGRSNEKLFF. DNA of the CDR3: TGCAGTGCTCATGACAGGGGGCGATCGAATGAAAAACTGTTTTTT. The chain carries TRBV20-1 and TRBJ1-4; 10 bases are a match to TRBD1. The CDR3 length is 15 residues. V was pared by 5 bases and J by 5 bases, with 8 bases of the junction left unmatched. From germline, CDR1 is DFQATT and CDR2 SNEGSKA (reference sequence).

This clonotype came up a few times. The chain joins TRBV6-2 or TRBV6-3 to TRBJ2-2; TRBD1 aligns across 7 bases. There are 16 residues in the CDR3. Germline CDR1 reads MNHEY; CDR2 reads SVGEGT. The J segment lost 0 bases and the V segment lost 6 bases, leaving 7 bases of the junction unmatched. This CDR3 is CASRKDRATNTGELFF. CDR3 in DNA: TGTGCCAGCAGGAAAGACAGGGCGACGAACACCGGGGAGCTGTTTTTT.

This chain uses TRBV6-2 or TRBV6-3 with TRBJ1-5; D may be TRBD1 (5 bases). Germline lookup yields CDR1 MNHEY and CDR2 SVGEGT. V lost 7 bases and J lost 3, with 13 bases in between. There are 14 residues in the CDR3. CDR3 amino acids: CASKDRLLNQPQHF. For the CDR3, the DNA is TGTGCCAGCAAAGACAGACTCCTCAATCAGCCCCAGCATTTT.

This chain joins TRBV20-1 and TRBJ2-7, with 10 bases aligning to TRBD1. The CDR3 is 17 residues long. Per germline, CDR1 DFQATT and CDR2 SNEGSKA (reference sequence). V shed 0 bases, J shed 3 bases, and the junction held 11 bases outside the gene matches. The CDR3 DNA reads as TGCAGTGCTAGAGATCGGTGGACTCGGACAGGGGGCTACGAGCAGTACTTC. It translates to CSARDRWTRTGGYEQYF.

This chain links TRBV9 with TRBJ1-1, with 7 bases matching TRBD1. Germline CDR1 SGDLS, CDR2 YYNGEE. The CDR3 is made up of 15 amino acids. The V gene end was trimmed by 3 bases and the J gene end by 5 bases; junction bases not matched to a gene: 10. The CDR3 region is CASSEQGGRWTEAFF. The CDR3 nucleotides are TGTGCCAGCAGCGAGCAGGGGGGGAGGTGGACTGAAGCTTTCTTT. Looking up the rest from reference TRBV9 and TRBJ1-1 gives the full variable domain: DSGVTQTPKHLITATGQRVTLRCSPRSGDLSVYWYQQSLDQGLQFLIQYYNGEERAKGNILERFSAQQFPDLHSELNLSSLELGDSALYFCASSEQGGRWTEAFFGQGTRLTVV.

This chain joins TRBV20-1 and TRBJ2-7, with D perhaps matching TRBD1 (6 bases). The CDR3 runs 15 residues. In germline, CDR1 is DFQATT, CDR2 SNEGSKA (reference sequence). Trimming shortened V by 4 bases and J by 2 bases, and 18 bases separated the two germline ends. The CDR3 region has the DNA TGCAGTGCTAACACAGGGAATGTCCCTGCCTACGAGCAGTACTTC. This translates into CSANTGNVPAYEQYF.

This clonotype was seen at least ten times. This chain links TRBV7-2 with TRBJ2-7, with D possibly being TRBD1 or TRBD2 (5 bases each). The CDR3 extends over 17 amino acids. V lost 5 bases and J lost 3, with 23 bases in between. Germline V gives CDR1 SGHTA, CDR2 FQGNSA. CDR3 DNA sequence: TGTGCCAGCAGCCTAACCGGGACGGCCAGTAAAAACTACGAGCAGTACTTC. The encoded protein is CASSLTGTASKNYEQYF.

This clonotype has more than one count but fewer than ten. The junction and the germline gene differ at one end; a read error may be behind it. The chain uses TRBV7-2 and TRBJ1-5; D remains unclear. CDR3 length: 12 residues. Germline CDR1 reads SGHTA; CDR2 reads FQGNSA. The CDR3 reads CASSLVGKPRHF. The CDR3 nucleotides read TGTGCCAGCAGCCTTGTAGGCAAGCCCCGGCATTTT.